The 14 T cell receptor beta chains below all came from one sample that was sequenced in a study of human thymus T cells. TCRdb's copy holds only in-frame clones and misses some; the assay was immunoSEQ multiplex PCR. Of 45,000 to 50,000 clones listed, around 93% are singletons. Sequencing input: blood. These receptors came from a girl under three years old with a congenital heart defect but otherwise immunologically healthy.

V and J are TRBV15 and TRBJ2-3, with 7 bases matching TRBD2. Germline V lookup: CDR1 LNHNV, CDR2 YYDKDF (reference sequence). The CDR3 contains 16 residues. The J segment lost 2 bases and the V segment lost 1 base, leaving 6 bases of the junction unmatched. The CDR3 loop is CATSRGPGRATDTQYF. The CDR3 nucleotides are TGTGCCACCAGCAGAGGGCCAGGGAGGGCCACAGATACGCAGTATTTT.

The V call is TRBV28, the J call TRBJ2-1; D might be TRBD2 (5 bases). Germline-derived CDR1 and CDR2 are MDHEN and SYDVKM. CDR3 length: 14 residues. The V end lost 3 bases, the J end lost 2 bases, and 8 bases lay between the germline ends. CDR3 sequence: CASSFRDAYNEQFF. DNA for the CDR3: TGTGCCAGCAGTTTCCGGGATGCCTACAATGAGCAGTTCTTC.

The rearrangement joins TRBV14 to TRBJ1-2; D call uncertain. The germline gives CDR1 SGHDN, CDR2 FVKESK. V shed 0 bases and J shed 4 bases, with 9 bases lying between them. CDR3 length: 14 amino acids. This CDR3 is CASSQEANGYGYTF. CDR3 bases: TGTGCCAGCAGCCAAGAAGCTAACGGCTATGGCTACACCTTC. Complete variable domain (other parts from reference TRBV14 and TRBJ1-2): EAGVTQFPSHSVIEKGQTVTLRCDPISGHDNLYWYRRVMGKEIKFLLHFVKESKQDESGMPNNRFLAERTGGTYSTLKVQPAELEDSGVYFCASSQEANGYGYTFGSGTRLTVV.

This rearrangement joins TRBV5-1 to TRBJ2-3; D gene ambiguous. V lost 1 base to trimming and J lost 4 bases, with 16 bases between them. The CDR3 loop spans 16 amino acids. CDR1 is SGHRS, CDR2 YFSETQ, per germline. The CDR3 spells CASSLIANRGSDTQYF. CDR3 DNA: TGCGCCAGCAGCTTGATTGCGAATCGAGGATCAGATACGCAGTATTTT.

This sequence joins TRBV9 and TRBJ2-3; D could derive from TRBD1 or TRBD2 (7 bases each). The CDR3 length is 16 residues. CDR1 is SGDLS and CDR2 is YYNGEE in the germline V gene. V was pared by 4 bases and J by 1 base, with 16 bases between. The CDR3 bases are TGTGCCAGCAGCCCTCAGGGGGGGTCGGGCACAGATACGCAGTATTTT. Translation: CASSPQGGSGTDTQYF.

This rearrangement joins TRBV5-1 to TRBJ2-3; D perhaps matches TRBD2 (5 bases). V was clipped by 0 bases and J by 2 bases, with 16 bases between them. Germline loops: CDR1 SGHRS, CDR2 YFSETQ. This CDR3 is built from 17 residues. The CDR3 region is CASSLVPGMPHTDTQYF. CDR3 nucleotide sequence: TGCGCCAGCAGCTTGGTTCCGGGGATGCCCCACACAGATACGCAGTATTTT.

V and J are TRBV28 and TRBJ1-1; 9 positions match TRBD1. This CDR3 contains 16 residues. Germline CDR1 is MDHEN and CDR2 is SYDVKM. The V and J ends lost 4 bases and 1 base, in that order; junction bases with no gene match: 7. The CDR3 reads CASSSDRGVRNTEAFF. The CDR3, as DNA: TGTGCCAGCAGTTCGGACAGGGGAGTTAGGAACACTGAAGCTTTCTTT.

A single count supports this clone. The rearrangement links TRBV28 to TRBJ2-1; tentative D call: TRBD1 (7 bases). V lost 6 bases, J lost 5 bases, and 23 bases lay in between. CDR1 is MDHEN, CDR2 SYDVKM, per germline. The CDR3 spans 17 residues. Written as DNA, the CDR3 is TGTGCCAGCAGAGCCACCAGGGGGTTGGCGGGGAACAATGAGCAGTTCTTC. It yields the protein CASRATRGLAGNNEQFF.

V gene TRBV6-6 combines with J gene TRBJ2-2; the D is unclear. The germline CDR1 and CDR2 sequences are MNHNY and SVGAGI (reference sequence). CDR3 length equals 13 residues. V was cut by 6 bases and J by 1 base, with 6 bases left in between. The CDR3 loop reads CASRTVNTGELFF. Written as DNA, the CDR3 is TGTGCCAGCAGAACTGTGAACACCGGGGAGCTGTTTTTT.

The gene calls are TRBV6-5 and TRBJ2-7; the match to TRBD1 covers 9 bases. The length of the CDR3 is 14 residues. V lost 5 bases, J lost 0 bases, and 2 bases stayed unmatched. The V gene's germline CDR1 is MNHEY and CDR2 SVGAGI. The CDR3 protein is CASSTGGLSYEQYF. The CDR3 bases are TGTGCCAGCAGTACAGGGGGCCTCTCCTACGAGCAGTACTTC.

This rearrangement joins TRBV7-3 to TRBJ2-1; D not resolved. Per the germline V gene, CDR1 is SGHTA and CDR2 is FQGTGA. This CDR3 has 15 amino acids. V lost 4 bases and J 3 bases, leaving 13 bases between the germline ends. The CDR3 loop is CASSSYHSFYNEQFF. CDR3 bases: TGTGCCAGCAGCTCTTATCATTCTTTCTACAATGAGCAGTTCTTC. Looking up the rest from reference TRBV7-3 and TRBJ2-1 gives the full variable domain: GAGVSQTPSNKVTEKGKYVELRCDPISGHTALYWYRQSLGQGPEFLIYFQGTGAADDSGLPNDRFFAVRPEGSVSTLKIQRTERGDSAVYLCASSSYHSFYNEQFFGPGTRLTVL.

J is TRBJ1-2 and V is TRBV7-9; no clear D. Germline CDR1 and CDR2: SEHNR and FQNEAQ (reference sequence). This CDR3 is built from 13 residues. Trimming took off 5 bases at V and 3 bases at J, with 10 bases between the two ends. The CDR3 nucleotides are TGTGCCAGCAGCAGAGGACGGGACTATGGCTACACCTTC. Translated, it gives CASSRGRDYGYTF.

The gene calls are TRBV11-2 and TRBJ1-5; D is possibly TRBD1 (6 bases). CDR1 is SGHAT, CDR2 FQNNGV, per germline. The V gene lost 3 bases and the J gene lost 2 bases, with 8 bases spanning the gap. The CDR3 covers 14 residues. The CDR3 sequence: CASSFKGGNQPQHF. CDR3 DNA: TGTGCCAGCAGCTTTAAGGGGGGCAATCAGCCCCAGCATTTT.

This clone has a single count. The chain has TRBV7-9 and TRBJ2-7; maybe TRBD2 (6 bases). The CDR3 has 14 amino acids. CDR1 is SEHNR, CDR2 FQNEAQ, per germline (reference sequence). Trimming took off 5 bases at V and 1 base at J, with 12 bases between the two ends. The CDR3 spells CASSPKTSSYEQYF. As DNA, the CDR3 is TGTGCCAGCAGCCCTAAGACTAGTTCCTACGAGCAGTACTTC.